Sequencing of this TCR beta chain was carried out in a study of PD-L1 blockade in urothelial cancer. The overall study: Starting in 2014, patients were given atezolizumab (1,200 mg intravenously every 3 weeks). Patients with male sex and bladder-origin urothelial cancer accounted for about 85% of the roughly 30 enrolled. Blood was subjected to analysis at 3 weeks (second dose) and 6 weeks following treatment start. A median blood sample held around 130,000 T cells and around 80,000 unique TCRs.

This clone appeared once. Assay: immunoSEQ multiplex PCR; the TCRdb copy retains only in-frame clones and omits some. The sample consists of over 50,000 clones, 86% of them appearing once. The germline V gene encodes CDR1 MDHEN and CDR2 SYDVKM. V dropped 4 bases and J dropped 9; count of bases not matched to a gene: 3. The CDR3 is 12 amino acids. The material sequenced was PBMCs, taken around atezolizumab (anti-PD-L1) treatment. The chain recombines TRBV28 with TRBJ1-2; 9 bases fit TRBD1. This TCR derives from a man aged 50-59 years with urothelial cancer. The CDR3 coding sequence is TGTGCCAGCAGTTCCGGACAGGGGAGCTACACCTTC. Protein sequence: CASSSGQGSYTF.